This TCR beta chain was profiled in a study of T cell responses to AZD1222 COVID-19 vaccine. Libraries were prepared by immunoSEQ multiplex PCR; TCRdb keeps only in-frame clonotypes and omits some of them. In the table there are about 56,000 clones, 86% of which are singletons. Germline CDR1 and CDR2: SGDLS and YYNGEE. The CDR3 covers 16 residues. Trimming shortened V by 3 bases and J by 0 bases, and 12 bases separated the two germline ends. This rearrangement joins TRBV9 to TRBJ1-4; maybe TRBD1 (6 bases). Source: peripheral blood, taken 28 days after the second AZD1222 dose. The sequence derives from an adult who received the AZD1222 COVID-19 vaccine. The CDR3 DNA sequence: TGTGCCAGCAGCGCCGGGACAAGAACAACTAATGAAAAACTGTTTTTT. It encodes CASSAGTRTTNEKLFF. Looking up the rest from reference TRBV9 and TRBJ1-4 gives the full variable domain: DSGVTQTPKHLITATGQRVTLRCSPRSGDLSVYWYQQSLDQGLQFLIQYYNGEERAKGNILERFSAQQFPDLHSELNLSSLELGDSALYFCASSAGTRTTNEKLFFGSGTQLSVL.